The 23 T cell receptor beta chains listed next were all sequenced from one sample in a study of T cell repertoires in cytomegalovirus infection (dated by TCRdb to the late 2010s). Their target antigens are unknown. The sample's treatment or condition label, in plain terms: in vitro stimulation with specific CMV peptide epitopes to enrich CMV-specific T cells. The sequencer listed for this sample is Illumina HiSeq 1500. TCRdb reran the public reads through fastp at Q25 and MiXCR, keeping productive beta chains. Each CDR3 protein appears once, grouped with its most common genes and DNA. Recorded for this sample are under 850,000 distinct CDR3 sequences; roughly 33% of them occurred a single time. About 18% of the sample comes from the top ten. The starting material was cultured PBMCs, obtained from culture after CMV antigen stimulation. These receptors originate from a human donor in good health (CMV status not recorded). Some clones in this sample may be carry-over from other donors' samples.

The chain uses TRBV3-1 and TRBJ2-2, with D unclear. The germline V gene has CDR1 LGHDT and CDR2 YNNKEL (reference sequence). The V end lost 0 bases, the J end lost 3 bases, and 5 bases lay between the germline ends. The CDR3 is 14 amino acids. CDR3 sequence (DNA): TGTGCCAGCAGCCAAGATCAGGACACCGGGGAGCTGTTTTTT. Translation: CASSQDQDTGELFF.

V and J are TRBV7-8 and TRBJ2-1; possible D gene TRBD1, 5 bases. V gave up 0 bases and J gave up 0 bases, with 12 bases separating them. The CDR3 extends over 17 amino acids. CDR1 SGHVS and CDR2 FQNEAQ come from the germline V gene. CDR3 loop: CASSLAGPVSSYNEQFF. CDR3 DNA: TGTGCCAGCAGCTTAGCGGGGCCCGTCAGCTCCTACAATGAGCAGTTCTTC.

This clonotype turned up a few times. V usage is TRBV4-3 and J usage is TRBJ2-7, with D possibly being TRBD2 (6 bases). V was cut by 3 bases and J by 3 bases, with 15 bases left in between. Germline values: CDR1 LGHNA, CDR2 YSLEER. The CDR3 is 15 residues long. The CDR3 coding sequence is TGCGCCAGCAGCCATGGGACTGACGGGGGCTACGAGCAGTACTTC. Its translation: CASSHGTDGGYEQYF.

The chain couples TRBV29-1 to TRBJ2-1, with 9 bases matching TRBD1. Losses at the gene ends were 5 bases for V and 8 bases for J; bases not matched to a gene: 7. This CDR3 spans 13 amino acids. Per germline, CDR1 SQVTM and CDR2 ANQGSEA. The CDR3 spells CSVPGQGLDEQFF. DNA of the CDR3: TGCAGCGTTCCGGGACAGGGTCTCGATGAGCAGTTCTTC.

This rearrangement joins TRBV5-1 to TRBJ2-1, with D tentatively TRBD1 or TRBD2 (5 bases each). V was pared by 4 bases and J by 0 bases, with 20 bases between. CDR1 is SGHRS, CDR2 YFSETQ, per germline. The CDR3 is 18 amino acids. The CDR3 here is CASSKWALGDDSYNEQFF. The CDR3 bases are TGCGCCAGCAGCAAATGGGCGCTGGGGGACGACTCCTACAATGAGCAGTTCTTC.

The V and J genes are TRBV2 and TRBJ1-5; D ambiguous. CDR3 size: 13 residues. Germline CDR1 reads SNHLY; CDR2 reads FYNNEI. Trimming took 7 bases from V and 3 from J, leaving 10 bases between them. CDR3 coding DNA: TGTGCCAGCATACGGGAGCTCAATCAGCCCCAGCATTTT. Encoded protein: CASIRELNQPQHF.

This clonotype was detected only a few times. The V call is TRBV6-2 or TRBV6-3, the J call TRBJ2-2; a weak D match, TRBD1 (5 bases). Germline values: CDR1 MNHEY, CDR2 SVGEGT. The CDR3 sequence is 13 residues long. V was shortened by 2 bases and J by 6 bases, with 7 bases between the two germline ends. The CDR3 nucleotides are TGTGCCAGCAGTTACCCAGGGCCCGGGGAGCTGTTTTTT. Translating it yields CASSYPGPGELFF.

This chain links TRBV20-1 with TRBJ2-3, with TRBD2 matching 8 bases. J lost 5 bases, V lost 2 bases, and 9 bases had no gene match. Germline V lookup: CDR1 DFQATT, CDR2 SNEGSKA (reference sequence). This CDR3 spans 15 amino acids. The CDR3 DNA reads TGCAGTGCTAGACCCCTCAAGCGGGAGATAGATACGCAGTATTTT. Its protein is CSARPLKREIDTQYF.

The V call is TRBV7-8, the J call TRBJ1-2; no reliable D call. Trimming removed 5 bases from V and 0 bases from J, with 7 bases in between. The germline CDR1 and CDR2 sequences are SGHVS and FQNEAQ. The CDR3 consists of 13 residues. The CDR3 DNA follows: TGTGCCAGCAGCAAAGGACCTAACTATGGCTACACCTTC. Protein sequence: CASSKGPNYGYTF.

This chain uses TRBV20-1 with TRBJ1-5, with 8 nucleotides matching TRBD1. The ends lost 1 base at V and 5 bases at J; junction bases unmatched: 10. CDR1 is DFQATT and CDR2 is SNEGSKA in the germline V gene (reference sequence). The CDR3 is 16 residues long. CDR3 bases: TGCAGTGCTAGAGTCCCAGGACAGGGATGGGATCAGCCCCAGCATTTT. It specifies CSARVPGQGWDQPQHF.

The chain is built from TRBV14 and TRBJ1-4; D unresolved. Germline assignment: CDR1 SGHDN and CDR2 FVKESK. The CDR3 consists of 14 residues. V was trimmed by 1 base and J by 6 bases, leaving 9 bases between them. CDR3 coding DNA: TGTGCCAGCAGCCAAGGATCGGCAGATGAAAAACTGTTTTTT. This codes for CASSQGSADEKLFF.

This clonotype was observed a few times. V is TRBV6-8 and J is TRBJ1-1; D not resolved. The CDR3 has 13 amino acids. Looked up from germline, CDR1 is MNHGY and CDR2 is SAAAGT. Trimming pared 5 bases from V and 3 bases from J, leaving 10 bases between. CDR3 sequence: CASSTTSHTEAFF. In DNA form, the CDR3 reads TGTGCCAGCAGTACGACCTCGCACACTGAAGCTTTCTTT.

The gene calls are TRBV10-3 and TRBJ2-1, with 8 bases fitting TRBD1. The CDR3 loop spans 14 amino acids. Germline trimming cut 7 bases from V and 8 bases from J; bases unmatched to any gene: 10. Germline CDR1 ENHRY, CDR2 SYGVKD. This chain's CDR3 is CAITTGTGPYEQFF. CDR3 sequence (DNA): TGTGCCATCACCACCGGGACAGGTCCCTATGAGCAGTTCTTC.

In its sample, this clonotype was seen a few times. This rearrangement joins TRBV29-1 to TRBJ1-2, with 9 bases matching TRBD1. This CDR3 comprises 13 residues. V was clipped by 5 bases and J by 8 bases; unmatched bases: 9. CDR1 and CDR2 (germline): SQVTM, ANQGSEA. The CDR3 region is CSVSRDRASGYTF. Written as DNA, the CDR3 is TGCAGCGTTTCCCGGGACAGGGCATCCGGCTACACCTTC.

Only a few counts were recorded for this clonotype. The chain couples TRBV11-2 to TRBJ2-1, with D possibly being TRBD2 (5 bases). CDR1 is SGHAT and CDR2 is FQNNGV in the germline V gene. The CDR3 has 15 residues. Trimming shortened V by 1 base and J by 8 bases, and 15 bases separated the two germline ends. CDR3 nucleotide sequence: TGTGCCAGCAGCTTAGCGTCACTCGCGGGTCATGAGCAGTTCTTC. This gives the protein CASSLASLAGHEQFF.

This clonotype turned up a few times. This rearrangement joins TRBV7-9 to TRBJ1-4, with a tentative D call TRBD1 (6 bases). V lost 8 bases and J lost 0, with 19 bases in between. Germline V gene data show CDR1 as SEHNR and CDR2 as FQNEAQ (reference sequence). This CDR3 is built from 17 residues. CDR3 DNA sequence: TGTGCCAGCTCAAATATGGGGGCCGGTGCAACTAATGAAAAACTGTTTTTT. It yields the protein CASSNMGAGATNEKLFF. Full variable domain (missing parts from reference TRBV7-9 and TRBJ1-4): DTGVSQNPRHKITKRGQNVTFRCDPISEHNRLYWYRQTLGQGPEFLTYFQNEAQLEKSRLLSDRFSAERPKGSFSTLEIQRTEQGDSAMYLCASSNMGAGATNEKLFFGSGTQLSVL.

This sequence joins TRBV7-3 and TRBJ1-3; the D is unclear. The germline gives CDR1 SGHTA, CDR2 FQGTGA. There are 14 residues in the CDR3. V was clipped by 5 bases and J by 2 bases, with 10 bases between them. In nucleotides, the CDR3 is TGTGCCAGCAGCCGAGACGGTGCTGGAAACACCATATATTTT. It encodes CASSRDGAGNTIYF.

This clonotype occurred a few times. The chain recombines TRBV12-3 or TRBV12-4 with TRBJ1-5; possible D gene TRBD1, 5 bases. Trimming shortened V by 1 base and J by 5 bases, and 12 bases separated the two germline ends. The length of the CDR3 is 15 residues. This chain's CDR3 is CASSLVRGGDQPQHF. The CDR3, as DNA: TGTGCCAGCAGTTTAGTTAGGGGTGGGGATCAGCCCCAGCATTTT.

V usage is TRBV20-1 and J usage is TRBJ1-5; weak D call: TRBD1 (6 bases). This CDR3 contains 18 residues. V lost 5 bases, J lost 0 bases, and 23 bases lay in between. CDR1 is DFQATT and CDR2 is SNEGSKA in the germline V gene (reference sequence). CDR3 sequence reads: CSASRYGDTRYSNQPQHF. The CDR3 DNA reads TGCAGTGCTTCCCGTTATGGGGACACCCGATATAGCAATCAGCCCCAGCATTTT.

The rearrangement links TRBV7-9 to TRBJ1-1; 7 bases are shared with TRBD1. Losses at the gene ends were 5 bases for V and 0 bases for J; bases not matched to a gene: 18. The CDR3 has 19 residues. CDR1 and CDR2 from the germline V gene are SEHNR and FQNEAQ (reference sequence). The CDR3 spells CASSPKLGGRRGMNTEAFF. CDR3 DNA: TGTGCCAGCAGCCCCAAATTAGGGGGCAGAAGGGGGATGAACACTGAAGCTTTCTTT.

This clonotype showed up just a few times. Here the CDR3 DNA reads TGCGCCAGCAGCTTGGAAGGCCCGGTGAGGGGCGAGCAGTACTTC. This gives the protein CASSLEGPVRGEQYF. The chain couples TRBV5-1 to TRBJ2-7; TRBD1 or TRBD2 may be the D gene (5 bases each). The germline V gene has CDR1 SGHRS and CDR2 YFSETQ. The CDR3 length is 15 residues. V was trimmed by 0 bases and J by 6 bases, leaving 16 bases between them.

This clonotype was observed a few times. The chain joins TRBV10-3 to TRBJ1-1, with unresolved D. Germline loops: CDR1 ENHRY, CDR2 SYGVKD. The CDR3 is 13 amino acids. V dropped 6 bases and J dropped 3 bases, with 11 bases sitting between them. The CDR3 region is CAIRPYGDTEAFF. Written as DNA, the CDR3 is TGTGCCATCAGGCCCTATGGGGACACTGAAGCTTTCTTT.

This clonotype was found a few times. The V and J genes are TRBV7-2 and TRBJ2-1; 9 bases agree with TRBD1. Germline V gene data show CDR1 as SGHTA and CDR2 as FQGNSA. The V and J ends lost 3 bases and 5 bases, in that order; junction bases with no gene match: 5. This CDR3 contains 15 residues. The CDR3 coding sequence is TGTGCCAGCAGCTTGCAGGGACAGGGAAACAATGAGCAGTTCTTC. Protein product: CASSLQGQGNNEQFF. The full variable domain, with the rest looked up from reference TRBV7-2 and TRBJ2-1, is GAGVSQSPSNKVTEKGKDVELRCDPISGHTALYWYRQSLGQGLEFLIYFQGNSAPDKSGLPSDRFSAERTGGSVSTLTIQRTQQEDSAVYLCASSLQGQGNNEQFFGPGTRLTVL.